What follows describes a single T cell receptor beta chain. These data originate in a study of blood T cell repertoires in COVID-19. Study details: Sources were T cells, B-cell-depleted T cells, or PBMCs; the material itself was cDNA or gDNA.

Patients at the Seattle site were enrolled during active infection and followed longitudinally. This CDR3 is built from 15 residues. The V gene end was trimmed by 6 bases and the J gene end by 11 bases; junction bases not matched to a gene: 19. Germline assignment: CDR1 SQVTM and CDR2 ANQGSEA. Original analysis: Using reference gene primer amplification, nucleated cell counts were estimated. The data were produced by immunoSEQ multiplex PCR, yet TCRdb's version contains in-frame clones alone and is incomplete. From that table come the V and J calls and clone size; the DNA was used to work out D and trimming. The data hold around 300,000 clones, with approximately 91% observed a single time.

Sequencing input: peripheral blood. This clonotype was obtained from a woman younger than 45 with COVID-19, enrolled during active disease. V is TRBV29-1 and J is TRBJ2-3; TRBD2 matches 8 bases. The CDR3 protein is CSVPLAGPAWGGQYF. DNA for the CDR3: TGCAGCGTACCGTTAGCGGGACCTGCGTGGGGGGGGCAGTATTTT.